The 24 T cell receptor beta chains below were found in one sample sequenced in a study of CD8+ T cells in alopecia areata. As for treatment: oral pan-JAK inhibitor, 5-10 mg twice daily. Investigators isolated RNA and reverse transcribed it into cDNA to act as the sequencing template. Profiling relied on immunoSEQ multiplex PCR, and the TCRdb table lists in-frame clones only, not all of them. The sample holds 110,000 or so clones, 56% seen once. This material consisted of CD4+ T cells sorted from blood, taken at week 24, from a patient treated with tofacitinib. All receptors derive from a human donor with alopecia areata.

V is TRBV29-1 and J is TRBJ2-1; the match to TRBD1 covers 7 bases. The CDR3 covers 15 residues. Trimming cost V 4 bases and J 2 bases; bases outside gene matches: 8. Germline CDR1 is SQVTM and CDR2 is ANQGSEA. In DNA form, the CDR3 reads TGCAGCGTTGTGGTCGTCGGACAGGCCTACAATGAGCAGTTCTTC. Its translation is CSVVVVGQAYNEQFF.

This clone has just a few counts. Other nucleotide sequences from this sample produce the same CDR3. The V gene is TRBV5-1, the J gene TRBJ1-2; no definite D call. V was trimmed by 2 bases and J by 4 bases, leaving 6 bases between them. The CDR3 extends over 12 amino acids. The germline V gene has CDR1 SGHRS and CDR2 YFSETQ. The CDR3 DNA follows: TGCGCCAGCAGCTTAGACGGCTATGGCTACACCTTC. As protein: CASSLDGYGYTF.

This clone was seen only a few times. V gene TRBV5-6 combines with J gene TRBJ1-1, with 12 nucleotides matching TRBD1. V lost 4 bases to trimming and J lost 11 bases; unmatched junction nucleotides: 15. Germline V gene sequence: CDR1 SGHDT, CDR2 YYEEEE. The CDR3 length is 16 residues. CDR3 region: CASSPRGTGGAGNAFF. CDR3 bases: TGTGCCAGCAGCCCAAGGGGGACAGGGGGCGCGGGGAACGCTTTCTTT. Full variable domain (remainder filled in from reference TRBV5-6 and TRBJ1-1): DAGVTQSPTHLIKTRGQQVTLRCSPKSGHDTVSWYQQALGQGPQFIFQYYEEEERQRGNFPDRFSGHQFPNYSSELNVNALLLGDSALYLCASSPRGTGGAGNAFFGQGTRLTVV.

This clone has only a few counts. The chain couples TRBV30 to TRBJ1-2; 9 bases map to TRBD1. V was clipped by 3 bases and J by 8 bases; unmatched bases: 13. Germline V lookup: CDR1 GTSNPN, CDR2 SVGIG (reference sequence). The CDR3 consists of 15 residues. CDR3 sequence reads: CAWRELLDRGKGYTF. CDR3 in DNA: TGTGCCTGGAGAGAACTCCTGGACAGGGGAAAGGGCTACACCTTC.

The chain combines TRBV6-6 with TRBJ2-5; maybe TRBD1 (5 bases). In germline, CDR1 is MNHNY, CDR2 SVGAGI (reference sequence). The V end lost 7 bases, the J end lost 5 bases, and 20 bases lay between the germline ends. This CDR3 spans 15 amino acids. This chain's CDR3 is CASTLGHRPRETQYF. CDR3 in DNA: TGTGCCAGCACCTTAGGACATCGCCCCCGGGAGACCCAGTACTTC.

V gene TRBV6-5 combines with J gene TRBJ1-2, with a possible D match to TRBD1 (5 bases). The CDR3 runs 16 residues. V lost 0 bases and J lost 4, with 15 bases in between. Germline-derived CDR1 and CDR2 are MNHEY and SVGAGI. The CDR3 region is CASSYSGQGVGYGYTF. The DNA of the CDR3 is TGTGCCAGCAGTTACTCGGGGCAGGGCGTGGGCTATGGCTACACCTTC.

There are a few counts of this clone. This chain connects TRBV9 to TRBJ2-7; weak D call: TRBD2 (6 bases). CDR1 is SGDLS and CDR2 is YYNGEE in the germline V gene. V lost 4 bases to trimming and J lost 1 base, with 9 bases between them. The CDR3 contains 13 residues. As DNA, the CDR3 is TGTGCCAGCAGCTTTGGGACTTCCTACGAGCAGTACTTC. Protein: CASSFGTSYEQYF.

Only a few counts were recorded for this clone. This chain connects TRBV6-1 to TRBJ2-1; D remains unclear. The CDR3 totals 12 residues. Germline-derived CDR1 and CDR2 are MNHNS and SASEGT. V was clipped by 3 bases and J by 9 bases, with 9 bases between them. Here the CDR3 DNA reads TGTGCCAGCAGTGATCACGGTGGTGAGCAGTTCTTC. Its protein product is CASSDHGGEQFF.

This sequence joins TRBV7-9 and TRBJ1-4; the match to TRBD1 covers 9 bases. V trimming: 4 bases; J trimming: 0 bases; junction bases outside the gene matches: 3. The CDR3 runs 16 residues. The V gene's germline CDR1 is SEHNR and CDR2 FQNEAQ (reference sequence). DNA of the CDR3: TGTGCCAGCAGCTGGGGACAGGGAGCAACTAATGAAAAACTGTTTTTT. This encodes CASSWGQGATNEKLFF. Together with reference TRBV7-9 and TRBJ1-4, the CDR3 gives the full variable domain: DTGVSQNPRHKITKRGQNVTFRCDPISEHNRLYWYRQTLGQGPEFLTYFQNEAQLEKSRLLSDRFSAERPKGSFSTLEIQRTEQGDSAMYLCASSWGQGATNEKLFFGSGTQLSVL.

J is TRBJ2-3 and V is TRBV4-3; a weak D match, TRBD2 (6 bases). From germline, CDR1 is LGHNA and CDR2 YSLEER. Trimming pared 4 bases from V and 8 bases from J, leaving 19 bases between. The CDR3 consists of 15 residues. The CDR3 DNA is TGCGCCAGCAGCCGCCAGGGAGGAGGATCCGGTACGCAGTATTTT. This sequence encodes CASSRQGGGSGTQYF.

The genes are TRBV30 and TRBJ2-5, with D tentatively TRBD2 (6 bases). Germline-derived CDR1 and CDR2 are GTSNPN and SVGIG (reference sequence). Trimming took 2 bases from V and 5 from J, leaving 9 bases between them. CDR3 length: 12 residues. The CDR3 DNA sequence: TGTGCCTGGAGTCCCGGGGGTGAGACCCAGTACTTC. Translated: CAWSPGGETQYF.

This clone was found a few times. The chain carries TRBV30 and TRBJ2-5, with D unresolved. Germline CDR1 GTSNPN, CDR2 SVGIG (reference sequence). This CDR3 has 12 residues. V was shortened by 4 bases and J by 2 bases, with 8 bases between the two germline ends. The CDR3 nucleotides are TGTGCCTGGACAGCCAAGCAAGAGACCCAGTACTTC. Its protein product is CAWTAKQETQYF.

The chain recombines TRBV7-2 with TRBJ1-1; the D is unclear. V was shortened by 6 bases and J by 2 bases, with 16 bases between the two germline ends. This CDR3 is built from 15 residues. Germline V gene lookup returns CDR1 SGHTA and CDR2 FQGNSA. The CDR3, as DNA: TGTGCCAGCAGGCTCATGATTGCAGCAAACACTGAAGCTTTCTTT. Translated, it gives CASRLMIAANTEAFF.

Here the CDR3 reads CARGRGTGSTGANVLTF. CDR3 in DNA: TGTGCCCGCGGGCGCGGGACAGGTTCCACTGGGGCCAACGTCCTGACTTTC. This chain joins TRBV30 and TRBJ2-6, with 8 positions matching TRBD1. The germline gives CDR1 GTSNPN, CDR2 SVGIG (reference sequence). The CDR3 extends over 17 amino acids. The J segment lost 2 bases and the V segment lost 8 bases, leaving 14 bases of the junction unmatched.

The chain joins TRBV4-3 to TRBJ2-5; TRBD1 is a possible D gene (6 bases). Germline CDR1 LGHNA, CDR2 YSLEER. The CDR3 contains 15 residues. V was pared by 1 base and J by 2 bases, with 11 bases between. CDR3 bases: TGCGCCAGCAGCCAAGGACAGGAGGCGCAAGAGACCCAGTACTTC. Encoded protein: CASSQGQEAQETQYF.

This clone was recorded many times. The chain combines TRBV18 with TRBJ2-3; D is unresolved. Germline loops: CDR1 KGHSH, CDR2 LQKENI. The CDR3 consists of 15 residues. With 1 base removed from V and 4 bases from J, the gap between germline ends came to 12 bases. The CDR3 DNA reads as TGTGCCAGCTCACCACTAGTCGACATTCCAGATACGCAGTATTTT. This translates into CASSPLVDIPDTQYF. The entire variable domain, with the rest obtained from reference TRBV18 and TRBJ2-3, is as follows: NAGVMQNPRHLVRRRGQEARLRCSPMKGHSHVYWYRQLPEEGLKFMVYLQKENIIDESGMPKERFSAEFPKEGPSILRIQQVVRGDSAAYFCASSPLVDIPDTQYFGPGTRLTVL.

Concerning this clone itself: This sample includes further DNA sequences coding for the same CDR3. The chain has TRBV5-1 and TRBJ2-5; no clear D gene. The CDR3 consists of 14 residues. Germline lookup yields CDR1 SGHRS and CDR2 YFSETQ. V lost 0 bases and J lost 0, with 6 bases in between. CDR3 coding DNA: TGCGCCAGCAGCTTGGTGGGCGACCAAGAGACCCAGTACTTC. Its translation is CASSLVGDQETQYF.

This clone was detected a few times. J is TRBJ2-3 and V is TRBV5-4; 12 nucleotides agree with TRBD2. The CDR3 has 16 amino acids. Germline CDR1 SGHNT, CDR2 YYREEE (reference sequence). V gave up 1 base and J gave up 4 bases; unmatched junction bases: 4. The DNA for the CDR3 is TGTGCCAGCAGCTTGAGGCTAGCGGGGGGGGCAGATACGCAGTATTTT. Amino acids: CASSLRLAGGADTQYF.

The rearrangement joins TRBV2 to TRBJ2-1, with 8 bases fitting TRBD2. CDR1 and CDR2 from the germline V gene are SNHLY and FYNNEI. V shed 7 bases and J 6 bases; nucleotides not matched to a gene: 8. The CDR3 runs to 14 residues. CDR3 region: CASKTGGVGNEQFF. The CDR3 nucleotides read TGTGCCAGCAAAACGGGGGGGGTTGGCAATGAGCAGTTCTTC.

V and J are TRBV9 and TRBJ2-7; TRBD1 matches 7 bases. The CDR3 spans 16 residues. The germline gives CDR1 SGDLS, CDR2 YYNGEE. V shed 0 bases and J 6 bases; nucleotides not matched to a gene: 12. The CDR3 region has the DNA TGTGCCAGCAGCGTAGCCCCCCACTTACAGGGGACCGAGCAGTACTTC. It encodes CASSVAPHLQGTEQYF.

The chain links TRBV2 to TRBJ1-2; 7 bases fit TRBD1. From germline, CDR1 is SNHLY and CDR2 FYNNEI. This CDR3 spans 12 amino acids. V dropped 6 bases and J dropped 6; count of bases not matched to a gene: 4. The CDR3 coding sequence is TGTGCCAGCAGCCCAACAGGGGATGGCTACACCTTC. This translates into CASSPTGDGYTF.

The genes are TRBV7-6 and TRBJ1-5, with 7 nucleotides matching TRBD1. This CDR3 spans 13 amino acids. V shed 5 bases and J 9 bases; nucleotides not matched to a gene: 7. Germline lookup yields CDR1 SGHVS and CDR2 FNYEAQ. CDR3 loop: CASSPQTGLPQHF. The CDR3 DNA sequence: TGTGCCAGCAGCCCGCAGACAGGGCTGCCCCAGCATTTT.

In its sample, this clone was seen a few times. V and J are TRBV4-1 and TRBJ2-3, with a weak D call TRBD2 (5 bases). The CDR3 covers 17 residues. The germline CDR1 and CDR2 sequences are MGHRA and YSYEKL. Trimming removed 0 bases from V and 3 bases from J, with 16 bases in between. The CDR3 region has the DNA TGCGCCAGCAGCCAAGATCTGGAGGCGCTGACTACAGATACGCAGTATTTT. Translated, it gives CASSQDLEALTTDTQYF.

This sequence joins TRBV29-1 and TRBJ1-2, with D unresolved. In germline, CDR1 is SQVTM, CDR2 ANQGSEA. The CDR3 runs 10 residues. Trimming pared 6 bases from V and 8 bases from J, leaving 10 bases between. CDR3 loop: CSVLWSGYTF. The CDR3 nucleotides are TGCAGCGTGTTATGGTCGGGCTACACCTTC.